A selection of T cell receptor beta chains follows, all from one sample in a study of cytomegalovirus exposure and HLA in healthy donors. Profiling relied on immunoSEQ multiplex PCR, and the TCRdb table lists in-frame clones only, not all of them. The sample gives around 100,000 clones, approximately 82% of which show up once; roughly 23% is in the top ten. Specimen: PBMCs. Receptors originate from a man aged 30-40 years in good health and CMV-seropositive. Both conserved end residues are part of each CDR3. A D gene is named only where the DNA matches it firmly. Clone size is not always given. Where it is, it says once, few, many or a class for expanded clones.

>TRBV9|-|-|TRBJ1-3
TGTGCCAGCAGCACAAGCGGGACCCCCGAAATCTCTGGAAACACCATATATTTT
CASSTSGTPEISGNTIYF
>TRBV5-1|-|-|TRBJ2-3
TGCGCCAGCAGTCGGGACACTGGCACAGATACGCAGTATTTT
CASSRDTGTDTQYF
>TRBV18|-|TRBD1|TRBJ1-1
TGTGCCAGCTCACTCGGACAGGCGACCTTGAACACTGAAGCTTTCTTT
CASSLGQATLNTEAFF
>TRBV4-2|-|TRBD2|TRBJ2-2
TGTGCCACCAAGCAGGCCGGCGGGAGATCCGGGGAGCTGTTTTTT
CATKQAGGRSGELFF
>TRBV29-1|-|-|TRBJ2-7
TGCAGCGCCCTAGGAGACGGACTCTCCTACGAGCAGTACTTC
CSALGDGLSYEQYF
>TRBV10-3|-|-|TRBJ2-2
TGTGCCATTTCCGACCCGGGACTCCTCACCGGGGAGCTGTTTTTT
CAISDPGLLTGELFF
>TRBV28|few|-|TRBJ1-2
TGTGCCAGCAGATCAGGGGTGCTCTATGGCTACACCTTC
CASRSGVLYGYTF
>TRBV18|-|-|TRBJ1-3
TGTGCCAGCTTAGCCACTATGGACACCATATATTTT
CASLATMDTIYF
>TRBV30|-|TRBD2|TRBJ2-3
TGTGCCTGGACAATAGCGGGGGGGAGCACAGATACGCAGTATTTT
CAWTIAGGSTDTQYF
>TRBV13|-|-|TRBJ2-7
TGTGCCAGCAGTCGACATCTCTCTTCCTACGAGCAGTACTTC
CASSRHLSSYEQYF
>TRBV2|-|-|TRBJ2-7
TGTGCCAGCTCCATTGGAGGGCTAGGCGAGCAGTACTTC
CASSIGGLGEQYF
>TRBV14|-|-|TRBJ1-1
TGTGCCAGCAGCCAACGCCCGACAGTAATCATGAACACTGAAGCTTTCTTT
CASSQRPTVIMNTEAFF
>TRBV27|-|TRBD1|TRBJ1-1
TGTGCCAGCAGTACGGGGACAGGGGTCACTGAAGCTTTCTTT
CASSTGTGVTEAFF
>TRBV7-3|-|TRBD1|TRBJ1-6
TGTGCCAGCAGCTCTGCCGGGACAGGGAATTCACCCCTCCACTTT
CASSSAGTGNSPLHF
>TRBV18|-|-|TRBJ1-5
TGTGCCAGCTCACCAGGGAGAAACAATCAGCCCCAGCATTTT
CASSPGRNNQPQHF
>TRBV6-1|-|-|TRBJ1-2
TGTGCCAGCAGTGAAGCGGCTGGCTACACCTTC
CASSEAAGYTF
>TRBV19|few|-|TRBJ2-2
TGTGCCAGTAGTATTCGGCTAGCAGAGCCCTGGCAGAACACCGGGGAGCTGTTTTTT
CASSIRLAEPWQNTGELFF
>TRBV7-2|-|-|TRBJ1-6
TGTGCCAGCAGCTTAGAGCGAAATTCACCCCTCCACTTT
CASSLERNSPLHF
>TRBV2|-|TRBD1|TRBJ1-1
TGTGCCAGCAGTGATGGGACAGGGGGGAAAGCTTTCTTT
CASSDGTGGKAFF
>TRBV15|once|TRBD1|TRBJ1-5
TGTGCCACCAGCAGAGAAGGACAGGCCCCTAATCAGCCCCAGCATTTT
CATSREGQAPNQPQHF
>TRBV30|-|-|TRBJ2-2
TGTGCCTGGTCATTGGACAGCGCGAACACCGGGGAGCTGTTTTTT
CAWSLDSANTGELFF
>TRBV6-1|-|TRBD1|TRBJ1-2
TGTGCCAGCAGTGAGCTACACGACAGGGGGGACCTCTATGGCTACACCTTC
CASSELHDRGDLYGYTF
>TRBV6-1|-|-|TRBJ2-5
TGTGCCAGCAGCTCTGATCTATGGTCTTTGGAGACCCAGTACTTC
CASSSDLWSLETQYF
>TRBV30|once|TRBD1|TRBJ2-7
TGTGCCTGGGACAGGGGTTTACCCTACGAGCAGTACTTC
CAWDRGLPYEQYF
>TRBV9|-|TRBD1|TRBJ2-5
TGTGCCAGCAGCGCGCGGACAGGCCAAGAGACCCAGTACTTC
CASSARTGQETQYF
>TRBV5-1|-|TRBD1|TRBJ1-1
TGCGCCAGCAGCTTAGGGACAGTTAACACTGAAGCTTTCTTT
CASSLGTVNTEAFF
>TRBV2|-|-|TRBJ2-1
TGTGCCAGCAGTGAATACCAGGACAATGAGCAGTTCTTC
CASSEYQDNEQFF
>TRBV6-4|-|TRBD2|TRBJ2-1
TGTGCCAGCAGTGATAGCGGGGGGGCCAATGAGCAGTTCTTC
CASSDSGGANEQFF
>TRBV27|-|TRBD1|TRBJ1-1
TGTGCCAGCAGTATACGACCCACAGGGGTAGGGAACACTGAAGCTTTCTTT
CASSIRPTGVGNTEAFF
>TRBV9|few|-|TRBJ2-7
TGTGCCAGCAGCCTGGGGGCTGACAGTCGCGAGCAGTACTTC
CASSLGADSREQYF
>TRBV10-3|-|-|TRBJ1-5
TGTGCCATCAGTGAAGGGCAGGGCAGGCAGCCCCAGCATTTT
CAISEGQGRQPQHF
>TRBV4-2|-|TRBD2|TRBJ2-1
TGTGCCAGCAGCCCCGATTTAGCGGGAGTTGGTAATGAGCAGTTCTTC
CASSPDLAGVGNEQFF
>TRBV10-3|-|-|TRBJ1-2
TGTGCCATCACTCCGTCGGAGGGGCAAGGCTACACCTTC
CAITPSEGQGYTF
>TRBV6-1|once|-|TRBJ1-4
TGTGCCAGCAGGGGAGTCGGTCCTAATGAAAAACTGTTTTTT
CASRGVGPNEKLFF
>TRBV28|-|TRBD1|TRBJ2-7
TGTGCCAGCAGTTTATATCGAGCTGGGGACAGGGGGACCTACGAGCAGTACTTC
CASSLYRAGDRGTYEQYF
>TRBV9|few|-|TRBJ1-2
TGTGCCAGCAGCGTAGGATTAGGAGGGTTAAACTATGGCTACACCTTC
CASSVGLGGLNYGYTF
>TRBV6-5|-|TRBD1|TRBJ1-2
TGTGCCAGCAGTGAAAGGGGGACAGTCCCTGGCTACACCTTC
CASSERGTVPGYTF
>TRBV13|-|TRBD1|TRBJ1-2
TGTGCCAGCAGCTTAGAGGACAGGGGGCGCGGCTATGGCTACACCTTC
CASSLEDRGRGYGYTF
>TRBV6-1|-|TRBD1|TRBJ2-7
TGTGCCAGCAGTGGTGGGACAGGGGGTTTCTACGAGCAGTACTTC
CASSGGTGGFYEQYF
>TRBV5-4|-|TRBD2|TRBJ2-1
TGTGCCAGCAGCTTCATGACTAGCGGGAGGGGGATAGAGCAGTTCTTC
CASSFMTSGRGIEQFF
>TRBV13|few|-|TRBJ2-2
TGTGCCAGCAGCCCCTCCACCGGGGAGCTGTTTTTT
CASSPSTGELFF
>TRBV5-4|once|-|TRBJ2-1
TGTGCCAGCAGCTTGGGAATGGGGGGAATTAATGAGCAGTTCTTC
CASSLGMGGINEQFF
>TRBV5-6|-|-|TRBJ1-1
TGTGCCAGCAGCTTGGAGGCAGGGTCTGAAGCTTTCTTT
CASSLEAGSEAFF
>TRBV5-5|-|-|TRBJ1-1
TGTGCCAGCAGCCAGGGCAGCATGAACACTGAAGCTTTCTTT
CASSQGSMNTEAFF
>TRBV7-2|-|TRBD1|TRBJ2-4
TGTGCCAGCAGCACGACAGGGGGGAGAAACATTCAGTACTTC
CASSTTGGRNIQYF
>TRBV6-1|-|-|TRBJ1-5
TGTGCCAGCACCTCGCGGGGGCGAAATCAGCCCCAGCATTTT
CASTSRGRNQPQHF
>TRBV5-4|-|-|TRBJ1-2
TGTGCCAGCAGCTTAAAGGAGTTTAACTATGGCTACACCTTC
CASSLKEFNYGYTF
>TRBV7-9|-|-|TRBJ2-1
TGTGCCAGCAGCTGGAACCGGGACTTGCAGTTCTTC
CASSWNRDLQFF
>TRBV28|once|-|TRBJ2-4
TGTGCCAGCAGAACCGGGACTTCACTTCTAGCCAAAAACATTCAGTACTTC
CASRTGTSLLAKNIQYF
>TRBV7-9|-|-|TRBJ1-5
TGTGCCAGCAGCTTAGAGGAGGGACCCGAGCCCCAGCATTTT
CASSLEEGPEPQHF
>TRBV5-4|-|-|TRBJ1-2
TGTGCCAGCACCCGGGGGGACGTGGATGGCTACACCTTC
CASTRGDVDGYTF
>TRBV5-1|-|-|TRBJ1-4
TGCGCCAGCAGCTTACGGACAGACAATGAAAAACTGTTTTTT
CASSLRTDNEKLFF
>TRBV27|-|TRBD1|TRBJ1-4
TGTGCCAGCAGTATCCGACCAGGGGGCGAGGATGAAAAACTGTTTTTT
CASSIRPGGEDEKLFF
>TRBV11-2|-|-|TRBJ2-1
TGTGCCAGCAGCTTAGGGAGAATAAATGAGCAGTTCTTC
CASSLGRINEQFF
>TRBV5-1|-|-|TRBJ2-5
TGCGCCAGCAGCTTGGGCGGGGACCAAGAGACCCAGTACTTC
CASSLGGDQETQYF